In this sample, the clone carrying this T cell receptor (beta chain) turned up many times. From the 5' RACE reads, TCRdb called clonotypes with MiXCR, one entry per CDR3 protein. The data hold approximately 490,000 distinct CDR3 sequences, with roughly 21% observed a single time. The data were obtained in a study of T-cell memory formation after mild COVID-19. Study overall: Among the donors, TCR clusters were largely specific to each donor.

The CDR3 runs to 12 residues. The V gene's germline CDR1 is SGHDT and CDR2 YYEEEE. Deletions cut 4 bases from V and 5 bases from J, with 9 bases between. The receptor comes from an adult woman who had mild COVID-19 (a few samples of this study predate the infection). Cell type and time point are not known. The chain links TRBV5-6 to TRBJ2-5; D perhaps matches TRBD2 (5 bases). The sample consisted of PBMCs or a T cell subset sorted from them (not recorded which). The chain's CDR3 is CASSEGEETQYF. As DNA, the CDR3 is TGTGCCAGCAGCGAGGGAGAGGAGACCCAGTACTTC.